What follows are 24 T cell receptor beta chains derived from one specimen sequenced in a study of T cells in Graves' hyperthyroidism and ophthalmopathy. Amplification targeted TCR beta CDR3 regions from RNA transcripts. The TCR CDR3 first-round RT-PCR relied on the HTBI primer set. TCRdb redid the calling of the multiplex PCR reads with MiXCR, one entry per CDR3 protein. The sample records under 400,000 distinct CDR3 sequences, approximately 14% being singletons. Sequencing used blood. These receptors all come from a woman aged 60-75 years with Graves' hyperthyroidism.

V gene TRBV7-9 combines with J gene TRBJ2-5; D not resolved. V shed 4 bases and J shed 2 bases, with 14 bases lying between them. This CDR3 has 15 residues. CDR1 and CDR2 from the germline V gene are SEHNR and FQNEAQ (reference sequence). The CDR3 DNA is TGTGCCAGCAGCTCCCACGAGGCGGTGCAAGAGACCCAGTACTTC. The encoded protein is CASSSHEAVQETQYF. The full variable domain, its missing parts supplied by reference TRBV7-9 and TRBJ2-5, is DTGVSQNPRHKITKRGQNVTFRCDPISEHNRLYWYRQTLGQGPEFLTYFQNEAQLEKSRLLSDRFSAERPKGSFSTLEIQRTEQGDSAMYLCASSSHEAVQETQYFGPGTRLLVL.

This clonotype came up many times. The J gene is TRBJ2-5, the V gene TRBV2; 7 nucleotides align to TRBD2. V dropped 8 bases and J dropped 2; count of bases not matched to a gene: 14. Germline CDR1 and CDR2: SNHLY and FYNNEI. The CDR3 spans 16 residues. CDR3 sequence: CASSQTPPGLQETQYF. The CDR3, as DNA: TGTGCCAGCTCCCAAACGCCTCCGGGACTACAAGAGACCCAGTACTTC.

This clonotype occurred many times. The V gene is TRBV7-8, the J gene TRBJ2-1; 11 bases line up with TRBD2. Unmatched junction bases numbered 11, after V lost 5 bases and J lost 5 bases. CDR3 size: 17 residues. Germline V lookup: CDR1 SGHVS, CDR2 FQNEAQ. In DNA, the CDR3 is TGTGCCAGCAGCCCTAGTCGAGGACTAGCGGGCCACAATGAGCAGTTCTTC. Protein product: CASSPSRGLAGHNEQFF.

Many counts were recorded for this clonotype. This chain links TRBV12-3 or TRBV12-4 with TRBJ2-7, with 8 bases aligning to TRBD1. The trim removed 5 bases at V and 6 bases at J, leaving 6 bases unmatched. This CDR3 has 13 residues. CDR3 DNA sequence: TGTGCCAGCAGTCCACAGGACAGGGCCGAGCAGTACTTC. Translated: CASSPQDRAEQYF.

V and J are TRBV5-1 and TRBJ1-1; 8 bases line up with TRBD1. The trim removed 4 bases at V and 7 bases at J, leaving 6 bases unmatched. The CDR3 contains 13 residues. CDR1 SGHRS and CDR2 YFSETQ come from the germline V gene. DNA of the CDR3: TGCGCCAGCAGCGGCGGGACAGGCGTTGAAGCTTTCTTT. This encodes CASSGGTGVEAFF.

This clonotype was counted at least ten times. The CDR3 sequence is CASRPEGGEQYF. The CDR3 DNA reads TGTGCCAGCCGTCCGGAAGGGGGCGAGCAGTACTTC. The chain couples TRBV2 to TRBJ2-7, with D possibly TRBD1 on 6 matching bases. CDR1 is SNHLY and CDR2 is FYNNEI in the germline V gene. The V end was cut by 8 bases, the J end by 6 bases, with 14 bases between. CDR3 length: 12 amino acids.

The sample holds many counts of this clonotype. The chain recombines TRBV30 with TRBJ2-1; the D is unclear. Germline V lookup: CDR1 GTSNPN, CDR2 SVGIG (reference sequence). CDR3 length equals 13 residues. V dropped 4 bases and J dropped 0 bases, with 7 bases sitting between them. The chain's CDR3 is CAWTGSSYNEQFF. The CDR3 region has the DNA TGTGCCTGGACTGGTAGCTCCTACAATGAGCAGTTCTTC.

This chain links TRBV3-1 with TRBJ2-2; 8 bases are shared with TRBD2. The CDR3 is 18 amino acids. Trimming removed 2 bases from V and 2 bases from J; junction bases left unmatched: 10. Looked up from germline, CDR1 is LGHDT and CDR2 is YNNKEL (reference sequence). CDR3 sequence (DNA): TGTGCCAGCAGCCAATCTCGCGGGAGGCCGGGTAACACCGGGGAGCTGTTTTTT. The encoded protein is CASSQSRGRPGNTGELFF. Full variable domain (missing parts from reference TRBV3-1 and TRBJ2-2): DTAVSQTPKYLVTQMGNDKSIKCEQNLGHDTMYWYKQDSKKFLKIMFSYNNKELIINETVPNRFSPKSPDKAHLNLHINSLELGDSAVYFCASSQSRGRPGNTGELFFGEGSRLTVL.

A note on this clonotype: With a much larger clone just one base away, this may be a read error. The chain uses TRBV20-1 and TRBJ2-7; 7 nucleotides agree with TRBD2. Germline CDR1 reads DFQATT; CDR2 reads SNEGSKA (reference sequence). The CDR3 has 14 amino acids. V lost 4 bases to trimming and J lost 3 bases; unmatched junction nucleotides: 9. The CDR3, as DNA: TGCAGTGCTACCGGGGCTAGCGGTCTCTACGAGCAGTACTTC. This sequence encodes CSATGASGLYEQYF.

The chain has TRBV20-1 and TRBJ1-1, with D unresolved. The germline gives CDR1 DFQATT, CDR2 SNEGSKA (reference sequence). This CDR3 spans 13 amino acids. V was cut by 6 bases and J by 0 bases, with 11 bases left in between. CDR3 DNA sequence: TGCAGTGCGCCTGGGGATCTGAACACTGAAGCTTTCTTT. It encodes CSAPGDLNTEAFF.

This rearrangement joins TRBV5-1 to TRBJ2-7; TRBD1 might be the D (5 bases). Germline loops: CDR1 SGHRS, CDR2 YFSETQ. Between the trimmed V and J ends, which lost 0 bases and 0 bases, there was a span of 16 bases. This CDR3 region has 17 residues. CDR3 amino acids: CASSLVGAGPSSYEQYF. In nucleotides, the CDR3 is TGCGCCAGCAGCTTGGTTGGGGCAGGGCCGAGCTCCTACGAGCAGTACTTC.

This clonotype was seen at least ten times. The V and J genes are TRBV10-1 and TRBJ2-3, with 9 positions matching TRBD1. The CDR3 covers 14 residues. The germline CDR1 and CDR2 sequences are WNHNN and SYGVQD (reference sequence). Unmatched junction bases numbered 1, after V lost 3 bases and J lost 3 bases. In nucleotides, the CDR3 is TGCGCCAGCAGTGAAGGGACAGGGACAGATACGCAGTATTTT. Translation gives CASSEGTGTDTQYF.

The gene calls are TRBV3-1 and TRBJ1-3; TRBD1 agrees at 7 bases. The CDR3 runs 19 residues. The V segment lost 0 bases and the J segment 7 bases; nucleotides outside the gene matches: 18. Germline V lookup: CDR1 LGHDT, CDR2 YNNKEL (reference sequence). CDR3 protein: CASSQDPGGQELFGNTIYF. The DNA for the CDR3 is TGTGCCAGCAGCCAAGATCCGGGTGGACAGGAGCTTTTTGGGAACACCATATATTTT. Looking up the rest from reference TRBV3-1 and TRBJ1-3 gives the full variable domain: DTAVSQTPKYLVTQMGNDKSIKCEQNLGHDTMYWYKQDSKKFLKIMFSYNNKELIINETVPNRFSPKSPDKAHLNLHINSLELGDSAVYFCASSQDPGGQELFGNTIYFGEGSWLTVV.

This clonotype was seen repeatedly, ten times or more. The CDR3 sequence: CAWIPGPSSYNEQFF. The CDR3 DNA is TGTGCCTGGATACCGGGGCCGAGCTCCTACAATGAGCAGTTCTTC. The chain recombines TRBV30 with TRBJ2-1; D could derive from TRBD1 or TRBD2 (5 bases each). This CDR3 is 15 amino acids long. V lost 4 bases and J 0 bases, leaving 13 bases between the germline ends. Germline assignment: CDR1 GTSNPN and CDR2 SVGIG (reference sequence).

This clonotype has a count of ten or more. The J gene is TRBJ2-1, the V gene TRBV11-2; D uncertain. Trimming left V 5 bases short and J 5 bases short, with 13 bases between. Germline V gene lookup returns CDR1 SGHAT and CDR2 FQNNGV. CDR3 length: 14 amino acids. This chain's CDR3 is CASSIVSLHNEQFF. As DNA, the CDR3 is TGTGCCAGCAGCATAGTCAGCCTCCACAATGAGCAGTTCTTC.

This clonotype has a count of ten or more. The gene calls are TRBV2 and TRBJ2-7; possible D gene TRBD2, 6 bases. This CDR3 is 15 amino acids long. Between the trimmed V and J ends, which lost 5 bases and 5 bases, there was a span of 19 bases. Germline assignment: CDR1 SNHLY and CDR2 FYNNEI. The CDR3: CASSYSFGGVNEQYF. For the CDR3, the DNA is TGTGCCAGCAGTTACTCTTTTGGAGGGGTCAACGAGCAGTACTTC.

The J gene is TRBJ1-3, the V gene TRBV19, with a tentative D call TRBD1 (6 bases). The germline V and J ends were trimmed by 9 bases and 2 bases, with 11 bases remaining between them. Germline CDR1 is LNHDA and CDR2 is SQIVND (reference sequence). This CDR3 has 13 residues. CDR3 in amino acids: CASKSGAGNTIYF. CDR3 in DNA: TGTGCCAGCAAGTCAGGGGCTGGAAACACCATATATTTT.

This clonotype occurred many times. This rearrangement joins TRBV7-2 to TRBJ2-3; weak D call: TRBD1 (6 bases). Germline V gene data show CDR1 as SGHTA and CDR2 as FQGNSA. The V end lost 2 bases, the J end lost 3 bases, and 15 bases lay between the germline ends. The length of the CDR3 is 16 residues. CDR3 DNA sequence: TGTGCCAGCAGCTTACTTAACAGGGCATTGACAGATACGCAGTATTTT. Amino acids: CASSLLNRALTDTQYF.

Many counts were recorded for this clonotype. CDR3 nucleotides: TGTGCCAGCAGCGTGAGCCTCGACAGGGTACAGTTCTTC. Amino acids: CASSVSLDRVQFF. This rearrangement joins TRBV7-9 to TRBJ2-1; 7 nucleotides line up with TRBD1. The CDR3 consists of 13 residues. V dropped 5 bases and J dropped 13; count of bases not matched to a gene: 11. Germline V gene data show CDR1 as SEHNR and CDR2 as FQNEAQ (reference sequence). The whole variable domain, filled in from reference TRBV7-9 and TRBJ2-1, reads DTGVSQNPRHKITKRGQNVTFRCDPISEHNRLYWYRQTLGQGPEFLTYFQNEAQLEKSRLLSDRFSAERPKGSFSTLEIQRTEQGDSAMYLCASSVSLDRVQFFGPGTRLTVL.

This sequence joins TRBV20-1 and TRBJ1-2; D possibly corresponds to TRBD1 (5 bases). Trimming removed 2 bases at V and 4 bases at J, with 17 bases between. CDR3 length equals 15 residues. From germline, CDR1 is DFQATT and CDR2 SNEGSKA (reference sequence). The CDR3 spells CSARLSGLMTYGYTF. In DNA form, the CDR3 reads TGCAGTGCTAGACTCTCGGGACTTATGACCTATGGCTACACCTTC.

This clonotype was counted many times. The rearrangement uses TRBV30 and TRBJ2-1; 9 nucleotides line up with TRBD1. This CDR3 spans 13 amino acids. Looked up from germline, CDR1 is GTSNPN and CDR2 is SVGIG (reference sequence). Trimming removed 5 bases from V and 4 bases from J; junction bases left unmatched: 3. This CDR3 reads CAWGQGPYNEQFF. Here the CDR3 DNA reads TGTGCCTGGGGACAGGGGCCGTACAATGAGCAGTTCTTC.

The rearrangement joins TRBV19 to TRBJ2-3, with a tentative D call TRBD2 (5 bases). CDR1 and CDR2 from the germline V gene are LNHDA and SQIVND (reference sequence). V lost 7 bases and J lost 0, with 14 bases in between. The CDR3 runs 15 residues. CDR3 DNA sequence: TGTGCCAGTACTCGGGCTGGCGGGAGCACAGATACGCAGTATTTT. Its translation is CASTRAGGSTDTQYF. The full variable domain, rest sourced from reference TRBV19 and TRBJ2-3, is DGGITQSPKYLFRKEGQNVTLSCEQNLNHDAMYWYRQDPGQGLRLIYYSQIVNDFQKGDIAEGYSVSREKKESFPLTVTSAQKNPTAFYLCASTRAGGSTDTQYFGPGTRLTVL.

The V call is TRBV25-1, the J call TRBJ2-7; perhaps TRBD1 as D (6 bases). This CDR3 region has 13 residues. The germline V and J ends were trimmed by 8 bases and 5 bases, with 16 bases remaining between them. Germline V gives CDR1 MGHDK, CDR2 SYGVNS. CDR3 sequence: CASATGTRNEQYF. The CDR3 DNA follows: TGTGCCAGCGCAACCGGGACAAGAAACGAGCAGTACTTC.

This clonotype was seen ten or more times. The rearrangement links TRBV19 to TRBJ1-1, with 7 bases that match TRBD1. The CDR3 has 15 residues. Germline trimming cut 2 bases from V and 4 bases from J; bases unmatched to any gene: 7. Germline CDR1 reads LNHDA; CDR2 reads SQIVND (reference sequence). CDR3 residues: CASSIYRTGITEAFF. CDR3 nucleotides: TGTGCCAGTAGTATATATCGGACAGGTATCACTGAAGCTTTCTTT.